This T cell receptor beta chain was retrieved from a study of CDR3 diversity in severe acne. This clonotype was observed many times. The V and J ends lost 6 bases and 1 base respectively, with 10 bases between them. Per germline, CDR1 DFQATT and CDR2 SNEGSKA (reference sequence). This CDR3 is 13 amino acids long. TCRdb recomputed calls from the PCR reads with MiXCR, one row per CDR3 protein. The sample holds over 90,000 distinct CDR3 sequences, around 56% seen once. This chain uses TRBV20-1 with TRBJ1-5; D not certain. Sequencing was done on a sample of blood. The source of this sequence is a male donor with acne. The CDR3 DNA follows: TGCAGTGCCTCCCAAGGAAGCAATCAGCCCCAGCATTTT. It codes for CSASQGSNQPQHF.